Following are 26 T cell receptor beta chains from one sample sequenced in a study of cytomegalovirus exposure and HLA in healthy donors. In the PCR, 60 Vbeta and 13 Jbeta primers were used. The method was immunoSEQ multiplex PCR; TCRdb's version includes in-frame clones alone and lacks a portion of them. Of a few hundred thousand clones in the sample, around three quarters are singletons; the top ten hold around 16%. The sequenced sample consisted of PBMCs. The receptors were sampled from a man aged 40-49 years in good health and CMV-seronegative.

This clone was seen just once. The gene calls are TRBV4-3 and TRBJ1-4; 7 nucleotides line up with TRBD1. The J segment lost 3 bases and the V segment lost 0 bases, leaving 10 bases of the junction unmatched. The CDR3 is 18 residues long. CDR1 is LGHNA, CDR2 YSLEER, per germline. CDR3 loop: CASSQDRVTGTANEKLFF. In nucleotides, the CDR3 is TGCGCCAGCAGCCAAGACCGCGTCACCGGGACAGCTAATGAAAAACTGTTTTTT.

Here the CDR3 reads CASSLRDSSNQPQHF. The CDR3 DNA reads TGTGCCAGCAGCTTAAGGGACAGTAGCAATCAGCCCCAGCATTTT. The chain combines TRBV7-8 with TRBJ1-5; 7 bases align to TRBD1. Trimming at V came to 2 bases and at J to 0 bases, leaving 1 base not matched to a gene. The CDR3 covers 15 residues. Germline values: CDR1 SGHVS, CDR2 FQNEAQ.

This chain joins TRBV15 and TRBJ2-7; 7 nucleotides match TRBD1. CDR3 length: 17 amino acids. CDR1 and CDR2 (germline): LNHNV, YYDKDF (reference sequence). J lost 3 bases, V lost 0 bases, and 11 bases had no gene match. CDR3 sequence reads: CATSRDSTGQFFYEQYF. DNA of the CDR3: TGTGCCACCAGCAGAGACTCCACGGGACAGTTCTTCTACGAGCAGTACTTC. The whole variable domain, remainder taken from reference TRBV15 and TRBJ2-7, is DAMVIQNPRYQVTQFGKPVTLSCSQTLNHNVMYWYQQKSSQAPKLLFHYYDKDFNNEADTPDNFQSRRPNTSFCFLDIRSPGLGDTAMYLCATSRDSTGQFFYEQYFGPGTRLTVT.

This sequence joins TRBV27 and TRBJ2-7, with 7 bases identical to TRBD2. The germline gives CDR1 MNHEY, CDR2 SMNVEV (reference sequence). After removal of 2 bases from V and 0 bases from J, the junction contained 1 base not matched to a gene. CDR3 length: 14 amino acids. The CDR3, as DNA: TGTGCCAGCAGTTTACTAGCGGCCTCCTACGAGCAGTACTTC. Translating it yields CASSLLAASYEQYF.

As to this clone: The junction does not match germline at one end; this may be a read error. This chain joins TRBV28 and TRBJ2-3, with a tentative D call TRBD2 (5 bases). From germline, CDR1 is MDHEN and CDR2 SYDVKM. This CDR3 contains 13 residues. As DNA, the CDR3 is TGTGCCTGCAGAGAGGGTTGGGGAGATACGCAGTATTTT. Its protein is CACREGWGDTQYF.

V is TRBV7-2 and J is TRBJ1-6; no reliable D call. Germline V CDR1 and CDR2: SGHTA, FQGNSA. The CDR3 covers 13 residues. V lost 2 bases and J 14 bases, leaving 13 bases between the germline ends. The CDR3, as DNA: TGTGCCAGCAGCTTATACATGAATCTGGCCCTCCACTTT. Translated, it gives CASSLYMNLALHF.

The CDR3 DNA is TGTGCCAGCGGACTAGCGGGAGCGTCCGGGGAGCTGTTTTTT. This sequence encodes CASGLAGASGELFF. V is TRBV19 and J is TRBJ2-2, with 13 bases that match TRBD2. V lost 9 bases and J lost 6; bases outside the gene matches: 4. The germline gives CDR1 LNHDA, CDR2 SQIVND (reference sequence). CDR3 length: 14 residues.

This rearrangement joins TRBV7-9 to TRBJ1-4; D unresolved. This CDR3 spans 15 amino acids. Germline loops: CDR1 SEHNR, CDR2 FQNEAQ (reference sequence). Trimming shortened V by 5 bases and J by 3 bases, and 13 bases separated the two germline ends. The DNA of the CDR3 is TGTGCCAGCAGCCTCAAGGAGGGTGCTAATGAAAAACTGTTTTTT. Residues: CASSLKEGANEKLFF.

CDR3 residues: CAWSPGGVSYEQYF. For the CDR3, the DNA is TGTGCCTGGAGTCCGGGAGGTGTCTCCTACGAGCAGTACTTC. The chain recombines TRBV30 with TRBJ2-7; 7 nucleotides line up with TRBD2. The trim removed 2 bases at V and 0 bases at J, leaving 4 bases unmatched. From germline, CDR1 is GTSNPN and CDR2 SVGIG (reference sequence). CDR3 length: 14 residues.

In its sample, this clone was seen a few times. The chain carries TRBV5-6 and TRBJ1-1; D is perhaps TRBD1 (5 bases). The ends were cut back, 5 bases at V and 7 bases at J, with 9 bases in the middle. Per the germline V gene, CDR1 is SGHDT and CDR2 is YYEEEE. The CDR3 has 11 residues. The CDR3 sequence: CASRRGIEAFF. CDR3 nucleotides: TGTGCCAGCAGGCGGGGGATTGAAGCTTTCTTT.

The J gene is TRBJ2-5, the V gene TRBV2; D is perhaps TRBD2 (5 bases). The V gene's germline CDR1 is SNHLY and CDR2 FYNNEI. The V end lost 6 bases, the J end lost 2 bases, and 16 bases lay between the germline ends. The CDR3 sequence is 15 residues long. The CDR3 sequence is CASSGVDHYQETQYF. CDR3 coding DNA: TGTGCCAGCAGCGGGGTTGACCATTATCAAGAGACCCAGTACTTC.

The chain couples TRBV5-1 to TRBJ2-7, with 9 bases matching TRBD1. Germline values: CDR1 SGHRS, CDR2 YFSETQ. The CDR3 covers 14 residues. V was clipped by 3 bases and J by 5 bases; unmatched bases: 6. The CDR3 reads CASSSGQGYDEQYF. The CDR3 DNA is TGCGCCAGCAGCTCCGGACAGGGGTACGACGAGCAGTACTTC.

The chain joins TRBV5-1 to TRBJ2-7; 10 bases are shared with TRBD2. The CDR3 runs to 15 residues. J lost 2 bases, V lost 2 bases, and 4 bases had no gene match. The V gene's germline CDR1 is SGHRS and CDR2 YFSETQ. CDR3 nucleotide sequence: TGCGCCAGCAGCTTACTAGCGGGGAGTCCCTACGAGCAGTACTTC. Amino acids: CASSLLAGSPYEQYF.

The chain couples TRBV7-9 to TRBJ2-7; no firm D call. The germline CDR1 and CDR2 sequences are SEHNR and FQNEAQ (reference sequence). V shed 2 bases and J shed 5 bases, with 7 bases lying between them. The CDR3 consists of 12 residues. The CDR3 DNA is TGTGCCAGCAGCTTACGTGACAACGAGCAGTACTTC. The encoded protein is CASSLRDNEQYF. The full variable domain, completed using reference TRBV7-9 and TRBJ2-7, is DTGVSQNPRHKITKRGQNVTFRCDPISEHNRLYWYRQTLGQGPEFLTYFQNEAQLEKSRLLSDRFSAERPKGSFSTLEIQRTEQGDSAMYLCASSLRDNEQYFGPGTRLTVT.

The rearrangement links TRBV30 to TRBJ2-3; 14 bases agree with TRBD2. The V gene's germline CDR1 is GTSNPN and CDR2 SVGIG (reference sequence). The V segment lost 2 bases and the J segment 7 bases; nucleotides outside the gene matches: 5. This CDR3 is 15 amino acids long. In nucleotides, the CDR3 is TGTGCCTGGAGTTCCGGGACTAGCGGGAGAAATACGCAGTATTTT. Translating it yields CAWSSGTSGRNTQYF.

The V call is TRBV5-1, the J call TRBJ2-3, with TRBD2 identical over 13 bases. Germline-derived CDR1 and CDR2 are SGHRS and YFSETQ. V trimming: 7 bases; J trimming: 4 bases; junction bases outside the gene matches: 12. This CDR3 comprises 17 residues. CDR3: CASRQGGLAGVADTQYF. The DNA for the CDR3 is TGCGCCAGCCGACAGGGCGGACTAGCGGGAGTCGCAGATACGCAGTATTTT.

The rearrangement uses TRBV7-2 and TRBJ2-1; the match to TRBD2 covers 9 bases. Germline V gene data show CDR1 as SGHTA and CDR2 as FQGNSA. The CDR3 contains 18 residues. Trimming at V came to 3 bases and at J to 7 bases, leaving 16 bases not matched to a gene. In DNA form, the CDR3 reads TGTGCCAGCAGCTTTTTAGGCGGGGGGGCCATACGGAAGAATGAGCAGTTCTTC. Its translation is CASSFLGGGAIRKNEQFF.

This clone occurred once. This chain links TRBV23-1 with TRBJ1-6, with TRBD1 identical over 7 bases. TRBV23-1 is an ORF, with its function uncertain. V lost 3 bases and J lost 6; bases outside the gene matches: 8. This CDR3 is built from 16 residues. CDR3 in amino acids: CASSHIGGRVNSPLHF. CDR3 sequence (DNA): TGCGCCAGCAGTCACATAGGGGGCAGGGTTAATTCACCCCTCCACTTT.

This clone showed up just once. The chain employs TRBV10-3 and TRBJ2-5; the D gene is possibly TRBD2 (7 bases). The DNA matches TRBJ2-7 better at its end, which makes the J call doubtful. In germline, CDR1 is ENHRY, CDR2 SYGVKD. The CDR3 has 16 residues. The DNA of the CDR3 is TGTGCCATCAGCCACGGGGGGAGACAGGAAGGCTACGAGCAGTACTTC. This sequence encodes CAISHGGRQEGYEQYF.

The chain combines TRBV5-4 with TRBJ1-2; the match to TRBD1 covers 7 bases. CDR1 is SGHNT, CDR2 YYREEE, per germline (reference sequence). V lost 4 bases, J lost 4 bases, and 7 bases stayed unmatched. This CDR3 contains 14 residues. CDR3 in amino acids: CASSPAGQVYGYTF. In DNA, the CDR3 is TGTGCCAGCAGCCCAGCTGGACAGGTCTATGGCTACACCTTC.

V gene TRBV4-1 combines with J gene TRBJ1-3, with unresolved D. Germline V gene sequence: CDR1 MGHRA, CDR2 YSYEKL. The CDR3 sequence is 17 residues long. Trimming left V 2 bases short and J 0 bases short, with 14 bases between. The CDR3 region has the DNA TGCGCCAGCAGCCAATCGGGGATACTAAGCTCTGGAAACACCATATATTTT. It yields the protein CASSQSGILSSGNTIYF.

The chain employs TRBV5-8 and TRBJ1-1; a weak D match, TRBD1 (5 bases). The germline gives CDR1 SGHTS, CDR2 YDEGEE. This CDR3 has 14 amino acids. V lost 9 bases to trimming and J lost 10 bases, with 25 bases between them. Written as DNA, the CDR3 is TGTGCCACCCACGGAGGGTTCCAGGCTGGGGGAGCTTTCTTT. Amino acid sequence: CATHGGFQAGGAFF.

This clone has a single count. J is TRBJ2-3 and V is TRBV11-1; D is ambiguous. With 7 bases removed from V and 6 bases from J, the gap between germline ends came to 20 bases. Germline V CDR1 and CDR2: SGHAT, FQDESV (reference sequence). This CDR3 has 15 residues. CDR3 amino acids: CASTLRRIGPDTQYF. The DNA of the CDR3 is TGTGCCAGCACCCTTCGGCGGATAGGCCCGGATACGCAGTATTTT.

V and J are TRBV28 and TRBJ2-1; the match to TRBD2 covers 9 bases. The CDR3 covers 16 residues. Germline V gene lookup returns CDR1 MDHEN and CDR2 SYDVKM. The ends lost 5 bases at V and 2 bases at J; junction bases unmatched: 7. CDR3 sequence (DNA): TGTGCCAGCAGTCCCCAGCGGGGGGTGACCTACAATGAGCAGTTCTTC. Translation gives CASSPQRGVTYNEQFF.

This clone was observed a few times. This rearrangement joins TRBV7-2 to TRBJ2-2; D might be TRBD2 (6 bases). Trimming cost V 5 bases and J 7 bases, with 17 bases left between them. CDR1 and CDR2 from the germline V gene are SGHTA and FQGNSA. The CDR3 runs 15 residues. Here the CDR3 reads CASSHLGLTYGELFF. In DNA, the CDR3 is TGTGCCAGCAGCCACTTGGGACTCACATACGGGGAGCTGTTTTTT.

This chain joins TRBV9 and TRBJ2-7; 10 nucleotides align to TRBD2. Per germline, CDR1 SGDLS and CDR2 YYNGEE. This CDR3 is 16 amino acids long. V lost 4 bases and J lost 2; bases outside the gene matches: 9. The DNA of the CDR3 is TGTGCCAGCAGCCCTGACCACCTAGCGGGAGCCTACGAGCAGTACTTC. Protein product: CASSPDHLAGAYEQYF.